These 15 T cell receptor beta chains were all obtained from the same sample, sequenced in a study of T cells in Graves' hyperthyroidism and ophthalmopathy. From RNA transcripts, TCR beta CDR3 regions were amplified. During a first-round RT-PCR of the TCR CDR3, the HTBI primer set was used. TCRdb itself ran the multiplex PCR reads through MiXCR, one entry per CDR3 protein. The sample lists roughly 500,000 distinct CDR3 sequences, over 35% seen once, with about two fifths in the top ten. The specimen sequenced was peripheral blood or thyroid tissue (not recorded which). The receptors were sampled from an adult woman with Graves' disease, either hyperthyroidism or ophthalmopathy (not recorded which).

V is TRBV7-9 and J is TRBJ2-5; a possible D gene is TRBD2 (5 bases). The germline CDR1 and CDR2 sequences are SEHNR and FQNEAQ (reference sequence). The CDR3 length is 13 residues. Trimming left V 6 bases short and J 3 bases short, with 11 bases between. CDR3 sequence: CASSKGGEETQYF. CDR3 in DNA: TGTGCCAGCAGTAAAGGAGGCGAAGAGACCCAGTACTTC. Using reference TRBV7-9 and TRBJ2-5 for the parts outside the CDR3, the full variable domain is DTGVSQNPRHKITKRGQNVTFRCDPISEHNRLYWYRQTLGQGPEFLTYFQNEAQLEKSRLLSDRFSAERPKGSFSTLEIQRTEQGDSAMYLCASSKGGEETQYFGPGTRLLVL.

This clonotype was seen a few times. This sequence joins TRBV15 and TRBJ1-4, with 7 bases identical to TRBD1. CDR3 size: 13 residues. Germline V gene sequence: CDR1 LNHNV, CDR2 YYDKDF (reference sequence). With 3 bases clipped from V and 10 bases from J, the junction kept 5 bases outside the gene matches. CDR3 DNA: TGTGCCACCAGCAGCGGAGGGGGCGGAAAACTGTTTTTT. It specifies CATSSGGGGKLFF.

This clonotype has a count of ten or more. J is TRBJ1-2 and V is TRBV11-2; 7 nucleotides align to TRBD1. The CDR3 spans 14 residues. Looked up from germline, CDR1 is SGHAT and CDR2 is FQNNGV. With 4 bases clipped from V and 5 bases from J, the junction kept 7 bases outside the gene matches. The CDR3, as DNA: TGTGCCAGCAGCTCCCGACAGGGACTGTATGGCTACACCTTC. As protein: CASSSRQGLYGYTF. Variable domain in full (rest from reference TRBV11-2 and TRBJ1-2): EAGVAQSPRYKIIEKRQSVAFWCNPISGHATLYWYQQILGQGPKLLIQFQNNGVVDDSQLPKDRFSAERLKGVDSTLKIQPAKLEDSAVYLCASSSRQGLYGYTFGSGTRLTVV.

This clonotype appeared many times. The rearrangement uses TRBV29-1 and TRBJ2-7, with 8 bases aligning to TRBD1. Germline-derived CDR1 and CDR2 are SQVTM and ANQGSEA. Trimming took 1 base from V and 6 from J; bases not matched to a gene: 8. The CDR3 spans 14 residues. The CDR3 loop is CSVEGSAGGSEQYF. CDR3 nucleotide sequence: TGCAGCGTTGAAGGGAGCGCAGGGGGCTCCGAGCAGTACTTC.

The DNA of the CDR3 is TGTGCCCCCGCAGGGGAAGCTTTCTTT. Its protein is CAPAGEAFF. The rearrangement links TRBV25-1 to TRBJ1-1, with D perhaps matching TRBD1 (5 bases). Germline assignment: CDR1 MGHDK and CDR2 SYGVNS. This CDR3 region has 9 residues. V gave up 11 bases and J gave up 8 bases, with 9 bases separating them.

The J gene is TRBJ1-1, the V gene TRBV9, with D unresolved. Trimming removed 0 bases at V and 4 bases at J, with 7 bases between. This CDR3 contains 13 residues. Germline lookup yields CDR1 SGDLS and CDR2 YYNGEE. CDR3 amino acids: CASSVEGLTEAFF. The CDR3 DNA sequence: TGTGCCAGCAGCGTAGAAGGTCTCACTGAAGCTTTCTTT.

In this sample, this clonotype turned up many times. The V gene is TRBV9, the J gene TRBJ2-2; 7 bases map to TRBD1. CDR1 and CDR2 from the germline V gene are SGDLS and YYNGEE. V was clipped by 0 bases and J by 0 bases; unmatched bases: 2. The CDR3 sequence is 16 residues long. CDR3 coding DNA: TGTGCCAGCAGCGTAGCTCAGGGGGCGAACACCGGGGAGCTGTTTTTT. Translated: CASSVAQGANTGELFF.

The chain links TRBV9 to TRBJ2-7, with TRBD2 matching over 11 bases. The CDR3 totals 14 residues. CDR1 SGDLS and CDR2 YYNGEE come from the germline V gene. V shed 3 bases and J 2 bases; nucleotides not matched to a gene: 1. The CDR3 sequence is CASSATSGTYEQYF. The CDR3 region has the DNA TGTGCCAGCAGCGCGACTAGCGGGACCTACGAGCAGTACTTC.

CDR3 nucleotide sequence: TGCGCCAGCAGTGACATCCAGGGGGCTTCGGACTACGAGCAGTACTTC. It is translated as CASSDIQGASDYEQYF. V is TRBV10-2 and J is TRBJ2-7; 8 nucleotides align to TRBD1. Germline V gene lookup returns CDR1 WSHSY and CDR2 SAAADI. After removal of 3 bases from V and 3 bases from J, the junction contained 10 bases not matched to a gene. The CDR3 extends over 16 amino acids.

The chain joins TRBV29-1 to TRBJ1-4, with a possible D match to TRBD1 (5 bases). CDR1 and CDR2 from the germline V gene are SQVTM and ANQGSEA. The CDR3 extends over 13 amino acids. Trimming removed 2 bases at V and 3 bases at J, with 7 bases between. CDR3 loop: CSVEWGSNEKLFF. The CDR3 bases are TGCAGCGTTGAATGGGGGTCTAATGAAAAACTGTTTTTT.

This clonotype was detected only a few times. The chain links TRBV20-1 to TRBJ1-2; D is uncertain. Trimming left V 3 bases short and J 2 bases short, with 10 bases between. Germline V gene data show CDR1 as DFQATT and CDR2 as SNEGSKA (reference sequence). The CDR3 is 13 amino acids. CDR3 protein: CSARPGNNYGYTF. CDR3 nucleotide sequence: TGCAGTGCTAGGCCAGGCAACAACTATGGCTACACCTTC.

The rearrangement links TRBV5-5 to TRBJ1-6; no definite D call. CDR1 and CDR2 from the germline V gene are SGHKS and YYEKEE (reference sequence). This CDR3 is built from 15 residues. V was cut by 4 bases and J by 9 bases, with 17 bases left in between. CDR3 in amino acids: CASSPREDSSSPLHF. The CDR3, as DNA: TGTGCCAGCAGCCCACGGGAAGACTCCTCTTCACCCCTCCACTTT. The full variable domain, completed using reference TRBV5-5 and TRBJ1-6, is DAGVTQSPTHLIKTRGQQVTLRCSPISGHKSVSWYQQVLGQGPQFIFQYYEKEERGRGNFPDRFSARQFPNYSSELNVNALLLGDSALYLCASSPREDSSSPLHFGNGTRLTVT.

DNA of the CDR3: TGTGCCATCAGTGAGGGGACAGGGGGAACAGTGTACGAGCAGTACTTC. This translates into CAISEGTGGTVYEQYF. This chain links TRBV10-3 with TRBJ2-7, with 11 bases identical to TRBD1. V lost 2 bases and J lost 4; bases outside the gene matches: 7. Germline V gene data show CDR1 as ENHRY and CDR2 as SYGVKD. The CDR3 length is 16 residues.

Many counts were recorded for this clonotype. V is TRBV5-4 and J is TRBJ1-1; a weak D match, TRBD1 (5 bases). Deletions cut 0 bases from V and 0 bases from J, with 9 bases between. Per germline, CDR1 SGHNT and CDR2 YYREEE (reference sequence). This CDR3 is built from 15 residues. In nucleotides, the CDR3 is TGTGCCAGCAGCTTGGGGGGGATAATGAACACTGAAGCTTTCTTT. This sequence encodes CASSLGGIMNTEAFF.

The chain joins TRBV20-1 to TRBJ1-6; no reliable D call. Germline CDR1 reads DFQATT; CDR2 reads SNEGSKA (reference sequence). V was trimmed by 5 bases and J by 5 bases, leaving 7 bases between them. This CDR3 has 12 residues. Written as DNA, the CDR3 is TGCAGTGCTGACCGAGATAATTCACCCCTCCACTTT. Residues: CSADRDNSPLHF.